This TCR beta chain was profiled in a study of blood T cell repertoires in COVID-19. Method: immunoSEQ multiplex PCR; TCRdb's copy keeps in-frame clones and lacks some. This sample has a few hundred thousand clones; over 85% occur once, and the top ten carry 2.9%. This clone was seen a handful of times. With 5 bases removed from V and 4 bases from J, the gap between germline ends came to 15 bases. Germline values: CDR1 SGHRS, CDR2 YFSETQ. This CDR3 region has 14 residues. This TCR was sampled from a woman aged 50 to 65 who had been exposed to COVID-19. Sequencing was done on a sample of PBMCs or T cells enriched from blood (not recorded which). The J gene is TRBJ1-1, the V gene TRBV5-1; D remains ambiguous. The CDR3 DNA reads as TGCGCCAGCAGTTGGGCGCTCGCGGGCACTGAAGCTTTCTTT. Translated, it gives CASSWALAGTEAFF.